A single sample gave rise to the 16 T cell receptor beta chains below, sequenced in a study of early T cells in non-severe SARS-CoV-2 infection (dated by TCRdb to the early 2020s). Libraries were prepared through 5' RACE. The data were produced on a NextSeq 500. Clones were called with MiXCR by TCRdb after fastp trimmed the public reads at Q25, and only in-frame beta chains were retained. Rows matching on CDR3 protein sequence are summarized as one entry with the most common DNA and genes. Counted in this sample were some 71,000 distinct CDR3 sequences; about a tenth of them appeared once. The ten largest clonotypes hold around 15% of the sample. Specimen: whole blood, collected at baseline. These receptors originate from an adult who was a healthcare worker with PCR-confirmed SARS-CoV-2 infection or an uninfected control (not recorded which).

The rearrangement joins TRBV4-2 to TRBJ2-5, with a tentative D call TRBD1 (7 bases). V lost 1 base and J lost 5, with 14 bases in between. CDR3 length equals 15 residues. The V gene's germline CDR1 is LGHNA and CDR2 YNFKEQ. The CDR3 loop is CASSQAGPGGETQYF. DNA for the CDR3: TGTGCCAGCAGCCAAGCGGGTCCAGGGGGGGAGACCCAGTACTTC.

Points on this clonotype: A much larger clone differs from this one at a single base, so this may be a read error. The chain is built from TRBV28 and TRBJ2-7; D tentatively fits TRBD1 or TRBD2 (5 bases each). V was trimmed by 3 bases and J by 0 bases, leaving 9 bases between them. Germline CDR1 reads MDHEN; CDR2 reads SYDVKM. The CDR3 loop spans 14 amino acids. The DNA of the CDR3 is TGTGCCAGCAGTTTCGGGACCCTCTCCTACGAGCAGTACTTC. Protein: CASSFGTLSYEQYF. Looking up the rest from reference TRBV28 and TRBJ2-7 gives the full variable domain: DVKVTQSSRYLVKRTGEKVFLECVQDMDHENMFWYRQDPGLGLRLIYFSYDVKMKEKGDIPEGYSVSREKKERFSLILESASTNQTSMYLCASSFGTLSYEQYFGPGTRLTVT.

The rearrangement uses TRBV19 and TRBJ2-3; 9 positions agree with TRBD1. The germline V gene encodes CDR1 LNHDA and CDR2 SQIVND (reference sequence). The trim removed 6 bases at V and 6 bases at J, leaving 7 bases unmatched. The CDR3 covers 14 residues. The chain's CDR3 is CASRAGTGTDTQYF. The DNA of the CDR3 is TGTGCCAGTAGAGCCGGGACAGGGACGGATACGCAGTATTTT.

In its sample, this clonotype was seen many times. CDR3 in amino acids: CSVVWGRGTEAFF. CDR3 sequence (DNA): TGCAGCGTTGTTTGGGGACGTGGCACTGAAGCTTTCTTT. The chain has TRBV29-1 and TRBJ1-1; D might be TRBD1 (5 bases). The CDR3 is 13 residues long. Trimming pared 4 bases from V and 4 bases from J, leaving 13 bases between. Germline CDR1 reads SQVTM; CDR2 reads ANQGSEA.

This clonotype was detected many times. The chain uses TRBV6-6 and TRBJ1-1, with unresolved D. Trimming left V 0 bases short and J 1 base short, with 9 bases between. The CDR3 sequence is 15 residues long. CDR1 MNHNY and CDR2 SVGAGI come from the germline V gene (reference sequence). CDR3 in DNA: TGTGCCAGCAGTTACTCGTTGAGTAGGAACACTGAAGCTTTCTTT. Amino acid sequence: CASSYSLSRNTEAFF.

This clonotype was seen ten or more times. V gene TRBV7-2 combines with J gene TRBJ2-1; D possibly matches TRBD1 or TRBD2 (6 bases each). The CDR3 is 15 residues long. CDR1 is SGHTA and CDR2 is FQGNSA in the germline V gene. Trimming stripped 7 bases from V and 8 bases from J, with 21 bases between. The CDR3: CASTPEARGHDEQFF. CDR3 DNA: TGTGCCAGCACCCCCGAGGCCCGGGGGCACGATGAGCAGTTCTTC.

The J gene is TRBJ2-1, the V gene TRBV5-1, with 7 bases identical to TRBD2. The CDR3 has 15 residues. Germline V gene data show CDR1 as SGHRS and CDR2 as YFSETQ. The trim removed 0 bases at V and 4 bases at J, leaving 4 bases unmatched. Here the CDR3 DNA reads TGCGCCAGCAGCTTGGCAGCGGGACCGTACAATGAGCAGTTCTTC. This translates into CASSLAAGPYNEQFF. Full variable domain (rest looked up from reference TRBV5-1 and TRBJ2-1): KAGVTQTPRYLIKTRGQQVTLSCSPISGHRSVSWYQQTPGQGLQFLFEYFSETQRNKGNFPGRFSGRQFSNSRSEMNVSTLELGDSALYLCASSLAAGPYNEQFFGPGTRLTVL.

This chain links TRBV20-1 with TRBJ2-5; D unclear. Germline V gene data show CDR1 as DFQATT and CDR2 as SNEGSKA (reference sequence). V was cut by 3 bases and J by 2 bases, with 7 bases left in between. This CDR3 contains 12 residues. CDR3 DNA sequence: TGCAGTGCTAGCCCAGCACAAGAGACCCAGTACTTC. It translates to CSASPAQETQYF.

The chain recombines TRBV19 with TRBJ2-1, with D possibly being TRBD2 (6 bases). V lost 3 bases and J lost 6, with 12 bases in between. The CDR3 contains 14 residues. Germline CDR1 and CDR2: LNHDA and SQIVND (reference sequence). In DNA, the CDR3 is TGTGCCAGTAGTATTTCGGCCGGGGGCAATGAGCAGTTCTTC. Translation: CASSISAGGNEQFF. Looking up the rest from reference TRBV19 and TRBJ2-1 gives the full variable domain: DGGITQSPKYLFRKEGQNVTLSCEQNLNHDAMYWYRQDPGQGLRLIYYSQIVNDFQKGDIAEGYSVSREKKESFPLTVTSAQKNPTAFYLCASSISAGGNEQFFGPGTRLTVL.

The table lists this clonotype with a few counts. The chain has TRBV7-2 and TRBJ1-3, with D unclear. Per germline, CDR1 SGHTA and CDR2 FQGNSA. CDR3 length: 17 amino acids. Trimming took off 1 base at V and 0 bases at J, with 13 bases between the two ends. This chain's CDR3 is CASSLVFGGFSGNTIYF. CDR3 sequence (DNA): TGTGCCAGCAGCTTAGTTTTCGGTGGATTCTCTGGAAACACCATATATTTT. The full variable domain, rest sourced from reference TRBV7-2 and TRBJ1-3, is GAGVSQSPSNKVTEKGKDVELRCDPISGHTALYWYRQSLGQGLEFLIYFQGNSAPDKSGLPSDRFSAERTGGSVSTLTIQRTQQEDSAVYLCASSLVFGGFSGNTIYFGEGSWLTVV.

The chain links TRBV18 to TRBJ2-7; the match to TRBD1 covers 8 bases. The CDR3 sequence is 16 residues long. CDR1 and CDR2 (germline): KGHSH, LQKENI. V was pared by 1 base and J by 1 base, with 6 bases of the junction left unmatched. The CDR3 DNA is TGTGCCAGCTCACCACGGGCGGGGACAGGATCCTACGAGCAGTACTTC. Translation gives CASSPRAGTGSYEQYF.

This clonotype was picked up many times. The chain joins TRBV20-1 to TRBJ2-5; D unresolved. The CDR3 runs 14 residues. The ends were cut back, 0 bases at V and 5 bases at J, with 13 bases in the middle. CDR1 and CDR2 (germline): DFQATT, SNEGSKA (reference sequence). The CDR3 protein is CSARDGQVGETQYF. CDR3 DNA: TGCAGTGCTAGAGACGGGCAAGTGGGGGAGACCCAGTACTTC.

The gene calls are TRBV6-1 and TRBJ1-2, with TRBD1 matching 10 bases. Germline CDR1 reads MNHNS; CDR2 reads SASEGT. Trimming removed 7 bases from V and 5 bases from J; junction bases left unmatched: 16. CDR3 length: 17 residues. CDR3 in amino acids: CASTGSGTGEFWYGYTF. For the CDR3, the DNA is TGTGCCAGCACAGGGTCCGGGACAGGGGAGTTTTGGTATGGCTACACCTTC.

V usage is TRBV6-6 and J usage is TRBJ1-5; the D gene is possibly TRBD1 (6 bases). V was pared by 6 bases and J by 6 bases, with 18 bases between. The CDR3 consists of 15 residues. Germline V CDR1 and CDR2: MNHNY, SVGAGI (reference sequence). Here the CDR3 reads CASRTGYRESQPQHF. Written as DNA, the CDR3 is TGTGCCAGCAGGACAGGATACAGGGAGAGTCAGCCCCAGCATTTT.

The chain combines TRBV28 with TRBJ1-2; 12 bases line up with TRBD1. V gave up 6 bases and J gave up 4 bases; unmatched junction bases: 6. Germline CDR1 MDHEN, CDR2 SYDVKM. The CDR3 has 15 amino acids. CDR3 residues: CASSPGQGAIYGYTF. In DNA, the CDR3 is TGTGCCAGCAGCCCGGGACAGGGGGCGATCTATGGCTACACCTTC.

This clonotype was counted between two and nine times. The chain is built from TRBV7-2 and TRBJ1-1, with unresolved D. The germline V gene has CDR1 SGHTA and CDR2 FQGNSA. This CDR3 region has 15 residues. Trimming left V 0 bases short and J 1 base short, with 9 bases between. The CDR3 here is CASSLATAWNTEAFF. The CDR3 DNA follows: TGTGCCAGCAGCTTAGCCACTGCATGGAACACTGAAGCTTTCTTT.